Listed here are 20 T cell receptor beta chains from one sample, sequenced in a study of cytomegalovirus exposure and HLA in healthy donors. Vbeta (60) and Jbeta (13) primers were used in the PCR. The method was immunoSEQ multiplex PCR; TCRdb's version includes in-frame clones alone and lacks a portion of them. There are under 150,000 clones in the sample; approximately 78% occur only once, and 8.1% lies in the top ten. The sequenced material came from PBMCs. The receptors come from a woman aged 45-65 years in good health and CMV-seropositive.

This clone was counted a single time. The V call is TRBV9, the J call TRBJ1-4; perhaps TRBD1 as D (6 bases). Trimming shortened V by 4 bases and J by 6 bases, and 13 bases separated the two germline ends. Germline CDR1 SGDLS, CDR2 YYNGEE. The CDR3 consists of 14 residues. CDR3 sequence: CASSTQGWDEKLFF. DNA for the CDR3: TGTGCCAGCAGCACACAGGGTTGGGATGAAAAACTGTTTTTT.

This chain links TRBV21-1 with TRBJ2-1; the tabulated D call, TRBD2, remains unverified against the DNA. TRBV21-1 is recorded as a pseudogene. CDR3 length equals 14 residues. CDR3 sequence: CASGNGGFYNEQFF. CDR3 coding DNA: TGTGCCAGCGGTAACGGCGGGTTCTACAATGAGCAGTTCTTC.

The V gene is TRBV2, the J gene TRBJ1-3; no firm D call. There are 11 residues in the CDR3. V was cut by 7 bases and J by 9 bases, with 10 bases left in between. Per germline, CDR1 SNHLY and CDR2 FYNNEI. CDR3 sequence: CASTNSGTIYF. Here the CDR3 DNA reads TGTGCCAGCACCAACTCCGGCACCATATATTTT.

The chain employs TRBV2 and TRBJ2-2; weak D call: TRBD2 (6 bases). V shed 3 bases and J shed 5 bases, with 16 bases lying between them. The CDR3 has 16 amino acids. The germline V gene has CDR1 SNHLY and CDR2 FYNNEI. The CDR3 DNA sequence: TGTGCCAGCAGTGATTTACCGGGAGTGAGGACCGGGGAGCTGTTTTTT. This encodes CASSDLPGVRTGELFF. Drawing the rest from reference TRBV2 and TRBJ2-2, the complete variable domain is EPEVTQTPSHQVTQMGQEVILRCVPISNHLYFYWYRQILGQKVEFLVSFYNNEISEKSEIFDDQFSVERPDGSNFTLKIRSTKLEDSAMYFCASSDLPGVRTGELFFGEGSRLTVL.

The chain links TRBV30 to TRBJ1-2, with TRBD1 as a possible D gene (6 bases). The V end lost 1 base, the J end lost 4 bases, and 7 bases lay between the germline ends. The CDR3 spans 12 residues. Germline-derived CDR1 and CDR2 are GTSNPN and SVGIG (reference sequence). The CDR3 bases are TGTGCCTGGAGTGAGGACAGCTATGGCTACACCTTC. This codes for CAWSEDSYGYTF.

The chain combines TRBV5-1 with TRBJ1-6, with a possible D match to TRBD1 (6 bases). The length of the CDR3 is 15 residues. Trimming removed 0 bases at V and 6 bases at J, with 10 bases between. Germline loops: CDR1 SGHRS, CDR2 YFSETQ. The chain's CDR3 is CASSLGAGVNSPLHF. CDR3 bases: TGCGCCAGCAGCTTGGGCGCAGGGGTTAATTCACCCCTCCACTTT.

The chain has TRBV2 and TRBJ1-5, with TRBD1 as a possible D gene (5 bases). CDR3 length: 15 residues. CDR1 and CDR2 (germline): SNHLY, FYNNEI. Trimming removed 1 base at V and 0 bases at J, with 7 bases between. As DNA, the CDR3 is TGTGCCAGCAGTGAAGGGACATATAGCAATCAGCCCCAGCATTTT. Protein product: CASSEGTYSNQPQHF.

Comments on this clone: Its ends do not fully match the called genes, so a read error is possible. The chain combines TRBV6-6 with TRBJ1-1; D might be TRBD1 (5 bases). This CDR3 is built from 11 residues. Germline V gives CDR1 MNHNY, CDR2 SVGAGI (reference sequence). The CDR3 sequence: CASTYDSTPFF. The CDR3 DNA follows: TGTGCCAGCACTTACGACAGTACACCTTTCTTT.

V gene TRBV7-9 combines with J gene TRBJ2-5; D call uncertain. The V end was cut by 2 bases, the J end by 3 bases, with 7 bases between. This CDR3 region has 13 residues. Germline V gene sequence: CDR1 SEHNR, CDR2 FQNEAQ (reference sequence). The CDR3 region is CASSLRSKETQYF. The DNA for the CDR3 is TGTGCCAGCAGCTTACGCAGTAAAGAGACCCAGTACTTC.

The chain is built from TRBV11-2 and TRBJ2-3, with 15 bases identical to TRBD2. The CDR3 runs 16 residues. J was trimmed by 5 bases and V by 4 bases; bases with no gene match: 4. The V gene's germline CDR1 is SGHAT and CDR2 FQNNGV. CDR3 nucleotide sequence: TGTGCCAGCAGCTCCCTGGGACTAGCGGGAGGAGATACGCAGTATTTT. It codes for CASSSLGLAGGDTQYF.

The chain carries TRBV10-1 and TRBJ2-7, with D uncertain. The CDR3 has 16 residues. With 6 bases removed from V and 4 bases from J, the gap between germline ends came to 22 bases. Per germline, CDR1 WNHNN and CDR2 SYGVQD (reference sequence). CDR3 protein: CASSFMFWKKTYEQYF. In nucleotides, the CDR3 is TGCGCCAGCAGCTTTATGTTCTGGAAAAAGACTTACGAGCAGTACTTC.

This clone was counted a single time. The chain is built from TRBV6-5 and TRBJ1-4; perhaps TRBD1 as D (5 bases). CDR1 and CDR2 (germline): MNHEY, SVGAGI. CDR3 size: 15 residues. V lost 5 bases and J lost 6, with 16 bases in between. The CDR3: CASSKVGGRDEKLFF. DNA of the CDR3: TGTGCCAGCAGTAAAGTGGGGGGAAGGGATGAAAAACTGTTTTTT.

V is TRBV25-1 and J is TRBJ1-5; the D gene is possibly TRBD1 (5 bases). Trimming removed 3 bases from V and 4 bases from J, with 10 bases in between. Germline assignment: CDR1 MGHDK and CDR2 SYGVNS. This CDR3 comprises 14 residues. CDR3 nucleotide sequence: TGTGCCAGCAGTGAGGCGGGGGGTAATCAGCCCCAGCATTTT. This sequence encodes CASSEAGGNQPQHF.

This clone has more than one count but fewer than ten. Written as DNA, the CDR3 is TGTGCCAGCAGTTTTTACACCGGGACAGGCTACAATGAGCAGTTCTTC. This gives the protein CASSFYTGTGYNEQFF. The V call is TRBV28, the J call TRBJ2-1, with 8 bases aligning to TRBD1. CDR1 is MDHEN and CDR2 is SYDVKM in the germline V gene. J was trimmed by 3 bases and V by 3 bases; bases with no gene match: 7. There are 16 residues in the CDR3.

Notes on this clone: In this CDR3 the conserved last residue, phenylalanine or tryptophan, is missing, so a read error is likely. V usage is TRBV5-1 and J usage is TRBJ1-2, with no clear D. The CDR3 extends over 14 amino acids. Germline loops: CDR1 SGHRS, CDR2 YFSETQ. Trimming removed 6 bases from V and 4 bases from J, with 16 bases in between. CDR3 nucleotide sequence: TGCGCCAGCAAGCTTTTACAGATGGGCTATGGCTACACCTCC. Encoded protein: CASKLLQMGYGYTS.

This clone came up a few times. The V gene is TRBV6-4, the J gene TRBJ2-1, with TRBD1 matching 8 bases. The junction had 6 bases not matched to a gene; V was cut back by 3 bases and J by 8 bases. The CDR3 sequence is 14 residues long. Germline loops: CDR1 MRHNA, CDR2 SNTAGT. The CDR3 here is CASSDSGGGDEQFF. CDR3 coding DNA: TGTGCCAGCAGTGATTCAGGGGGCGGCGATGAGCAGTTCTTC.

This clone was observed a few times. The rearrangement uses TRBV27 and TRBJ1-5; no clear D gene. V shed 3 bases and J shed 2 bases, with 14 bases lying between them. The germline V gene encodes CDR1 MNHEY and CDR2 SMNVEV (reference sequence). The CDR3 has 16 amino acids. The CDR3 sequence: CASSFIASGGNQPQHF. The CDR3 coding sequence is TGTGCCAGCAGTTTTATAGCCTCGGGAGGCAATCAGCCCCAGCATTTT.

The sample holds a few counts of this clone. CDR3 DNA sequence: TGTGCCAGCAGTTTACGGGGATCCCCCACTGAAGCTTTCTTT. Its translation: CASSLRGSPTEAFF. The V gene is TRBV28, the J gene TRBJ1-1; D not certain. Germline V gives CDR1 MDHEN, CDR2 SYDVKM. This CDR3 region has 14 residues. Trimming shortened V by 2 bases and J by 4 bases, and 11 bases separated the two germline ends. The variable domain in full, completed from reference TRBV28 and TRBJ1-1, reads DVKVTQSSRYLVKRTGEKVFLECVQDMDHENMFWYRQDPGLGLRLIYFSYDVKMKEKGDIPEGYSVSREKKERFSLILESASTNQTSMYLCASSLRGSPTEAFFGQGTRLTVV.

This clone was seen a handful of times. The chain joins TRBV18 to TRBJ2-1; 10 bases agree with TRBD1. Trimming took 1 base from V and 7 from J; bases not matched to a gene: 13. Per germline, CDR1 KGHSH and CDR2 LQKENI. This CDR3 is built from 18 residues. The chain's CDR3 is CASSPLTPGQGRKNEQFF. CDR3 DNA sequence: TGTGCCAGCTCACCACTCACGCCGGGACAGGGGCGAAAAAATGAGCAGTTCTTC.

J is TRBJ1-2 and V is TRBV2, with D possibly matching TRBD1 (6 bases). The V end was cut by 6 bases, the J end by 4 bases, with 12 bases between. Germline-derived CDR1 and CDR2 are SNHLY and FYNNEI. This CDR3 region has 13 residues. CDR3 DNA: TGTGCCAGCAGCTCAGGGACAAGCTATGGCTACACCTTC. Protein: CASSSGTSYGYTF. Full variable domain (missing parts from reference TRBV2 and TRBJ1-2): EPEVTQTPSHQVTQMGQEVILRCVPISNHLYFYWYRQILGQKVEFLVSFYNNEISEKSEIFDDQFSVERPDGSNFTLKIRSTKLEDSAMYFCASSSGTSYGYTFGSGTRLTVV.